What follows are 21 T cell receptor beta chains derived from one specimen sequenced in a study of regulatory T cells in long-lasting Graves disease (dated by TCRdb to the early 2020s). Receptor amplification or capture employed multiplex PCR. Sequenced on an Illumina HiSeq 4000. To build TCR beta libraries, CDR3 regions were amplified by Arm-PCR using iRepertoire HTBI primers. TCRdb reprocessed the public reads (quality trimming at Q25 with fastp, clone calling with MiXCR) and kept in-frame beta chains. Every entry covers one CDR3 protein and lists the most common genes and DNA from its rows. This sample gives about half a million distinct CDR3 sequences in total; more than 10% of them show up just once. Clones ranked in the top ten supply roughly 8.9% of the sample. The sample's time point label, decoded: newly diagnosed GD, antithyroid drugs for less than 3 months. RNA was extracted from PBMCs in TRIzol for both TCR sequencing and RNA sequencing.

The same specimen was also included in a second study, on T cells in Graves' hyperthyroidism and ophthalmopathy.

Source: peripheral blood mononuclear cells (PBMCs), taken at new diagnosis, from a patient treated with antithyroid drugs. The receptors shown here come from a woman aged 25 to 39 with Graves disease. Donor details come from another sample of the same person, matched by shared clones.

This clonotype appeared a few times. This rearrangement joins TRBV10-3 to TRBJ2-1, with TRBD1 identical over 7 bases. The CDR3 consists of 12 residues. The V gene's germline CDR1 is ENHRY and CDR2 SYGVKD. The V gene end was trimmed by 5 bases and the J gene end by 10 bases; junction bases not matched to a gene: 5. CDR3 region: CAISFTGAEQFF. The CDR3 DNA is TGTGCCATCAGTTTTACAGGGGCGGAGCAGTTCTTC.

This clonotype was counted ten times or more. This sequence joins TRBV11-2 and TRBJ2-7; D assignment may be TRBD1 or TRBD2 (5 bases each). V was pared by 1 base and J by 3 bases, with 13 bases between. Germline loops: CDR1 SGHAT, CDR2 FQNNGV. This CDR3 has 15 amino acids. The DNA of the CDR3 is TGTGCCAGCAGCTTAGTTCGGGACCGCATCTACGAGCAGTACTTC. It specifies CASSLVRDRIYEQYF. Full variable domain (remainder filled in from reference TRBV11-2 and TRBJ2-7): EAGVAQSPRYKIIEKRQSVAFWCNPISGHATLYWYQQILGQGPKLLIQFQNNGVVDDSQLPKDRFSAERLKGVDSTLKIQPAKLEDSAVYLCASSLVRDRIYEQYFGPGTRLTVT.

V and J are TRBV19 and TRBJ1-4; D is uncertain. This CDR3 is 13 amino acids long. Germline CDR1 and CDR2: LNHDA and SQIVND (reference sequence). V gave up 2 bases and J gave up 8 bases, with 9 bases separating them. The CDR3 region is CASSIIGSEKLFF. CDR3 bases: TGTGCCAGTAGTATAATAGGAAGCGAAAAACTGTTTTTT.

A few counts support this clonotype. A much larger clone lies a single base off, so this may be a read error. This sequence joins TRBV3-1 and TRBJ1-6; D unclear. This CDR3 is 14 amino acids long. Germline-derived CDR1 and CDR2 are LGHDT and YNNKEL (reference sequence). Here the CDR3 reads CASGQAGFGSPLHF. In nucleotides, the CDR3 is TGTGCCAGCGGCCAAGCGGGGTTTGGATCACCCCTCCACTTT.

The chain has TRBV7-2 and TRBJ2-3; the match to TRBD2 covers 10 bases. V shed 6 bases and J 5 bases; nucleotides not matched to a gene: 8. The CDR3 spans 15 residues. Germline assignment: CDR1 SGHTA and CDR2 FQGNSA. As DNA, the CDR3 is TGTGCCAGCAGTCCCACTAGCGGGACCCGAGATACGCAGTATTTT. It is translated as CASSPTSGTRDTQYF. The entire variable domain, with the rest obtained from reference TRBV7-2 and TRBJ2-3, is as follows: GAGVSQSPSNKVTEKGKDVELRCDPISGHTALYWYRQSLGQGLEFLIYFQGNSAPDKSGLPSDRFSAERTGGSVSTLTIQRTQQEDSAVYLCASSPTSGTRDTQYFGPGTRLTVL.

This clonotype was picked up many times. The chain combines TRBV20-1 with TRBJ2-3; 9 bases agree with TRBD2. This CDR3 has 16 residues. Germline loops: CDR1 DFQATT, CDR2 SNEGSKA (reference sequence). The junction had 13 bases not matched to a gene; V was cut back by 5 bases and J by 4 bases. CDR3 in amino acids: CSAYLLAGVSPDTQYF. The CDR3 DNA is TGCAGTGCTTATCTCTTAGCGGGAGTTAGCCCAGATACGCAGTATTTT.

This clonotype was seen only a few times. This rearrangement joins TRBV5-1 to TRBJ2-5; 9 nucleotides agree with TRBD2. The J segment lost 6 bases and the V segment lost 0 bases, leaving 18 bases of the junction unmatched. The CDR3 has 19 amino acids. The germline CDR1 and CDR2 sequences are SGHRS and YFSETQ. The CDR3 region has the DNA TGCGCCAGCAGCTTGGAATACCTCCCTTTCCGGCTAGCGGGGAAGACCCAGTACTTC. Translating gives CASSLEYLPFRLAGKTQYF.

This clonotype was seen ten or more times. The rearrangement uses TRBV4-1 and TRBJ2-5; 9 bases map to TRBD1. Germline loops: CDR1 MGHRA, CDR2 YSYEKL. Unmatched junction bases numbered 4, after V lost 0 bases and J lost 5 bases. The CDR3 covers 15 residues. The CDR3 sequence is CASSQEGTGTETQYF. The CDR3 DNA follows: TGCGCCAGCAGCCAAGAGGGGACAGGGACGGAGACCCAGTACTTC.

This clonotype has a count of ten or more. The V gene is TRBV6-9, the J gene TRBJ2-7; D is ambiguous. This CDR3 region has 14 residues. V dropped 3 bases and J dropped 0 bases, with 9 bases sitting between them. CDR1 and CDR2 (germline): MNHGY, SVAAGI. CDR3 amino acids: CASSYGLSSYEQYF. The CDR3 nucleotides are TGTGCCAGCAGTTACGGGCTTAGCTCCTACGAGCAGTACTTC.

Many counts were recorded for this clonotype. This chain uses TRBV6-2 or TRBV6-3 with TRBJ2-1; maybe TRBD1 (5 bases). The V end lost 6 bases, the J end lost 8 bases, and 14 bases lay between the germline ends. The CDR3 runs 13 residues. Germline V lookup: CDR1 MNHEY, CDR2 SVGEGT. The CDR3 loop is CASRLRVFDEQFF. CDR3 coding DNA: TGTGCCAGCAGACTCAGGGTTTTCGATGAGCAGTTCTTC.

This clonotype was observed at least ten times. The chain combines TRBV2 with TRBJ1-3; 8 bases are shared with TRBD1. This CDR3 comprises 14 residues. V shed 8 bases and J 4 bases; nucleotides not matched to a gene: 7. In germline, CDR1 is SNHLY, CDR2 FYNNEI. Here the CDR3 reads CASGQGAQGNTIYF. CDR3 sequence (DNA): TGTGCCAGCGGCCAGGGGGCTCAGGGAAACACCATATATTTT.

This clonotype occurred many times. The chain uses TRBV3-1 and TRBJ2-2, with TRBD2 matching 8 bases. CDR1 LGHDT and CDR2 YNNKEL come from the germline V gene (reference sequence). Unmatched junction bases numbered 11, after V lost 1 base and J lost 4 bases. The CDR3 length is 18 residues. The DNA for the CDR3 is TGTGCCAGCAGCCAAGTCTACTTCCCGGGACTAGGCACCGGGGAGCTGTTTTTT. The encoded protein is CASSQVYFPGLGTGELFF.

The chain has TRBV30 and TRBJ1-1; no clear D. Trimming pared 4 bases from V and 1 base from J, leaving 10 bases between. This CDR3 contains 13 residues. Germline-derived CDR1 and CDR2 are GTSNPN and SVGIG (reference sequence). CDR3 coding DNA: TGTGCCTGGAAGGCCAGACCGAACACTGAAGCTTTCTTT. Encoded protein: CAWKARPNTEAFF.

At least ten counts were recorded for this clonotype. One junction end disagrees with the germline gene, perhaps due to a read error. V gene TRBV5-1 combines with J gene TRBJ2-6; D perhaps matches TRBD2 (5 bases). The CDR3 covers 14 residues. Germline V gives CDR1 SGHRS, CDR2 YFSETQ. The CDR3 nucleotides are TGTGCCAGCAGCTCCGGGGCTGGGGCCAACGTCCTGACTTTC. Its protein is CASSSGAGANVLTF.

This clonotype occurred many times. The chain joins TRBV6-2 or TRBV6-3 to TRBJ2-2; D gene ambiguous. The CDR3 covers 14 residues. Germline-derived CDR1 and CDR2 are MNHEY and SVGEGT. Between the trimmed V and J ends, which lost 4 bases and 5 bases, there was a span of 11 bases. In DNA, the CDR3 is TGTGCCAGCAGTTCCCGGACGTTGACCGGGGAGCTGTTTTTT. Protein product: CASSSRTLTGELFF.

On this clonotype: A much bigger clone sits one base away, suggesting this may be a read error. This rearrangement joins TRBV30 to TRBJ1-2; TRBD1 might be the D (5 bases). The germline V gene encodes CDR1 GTSNPN and CDR2 SVGIG (reference sequence). The CDR3 totals 14 residues. Deletions cut 7 bases from V and 6 bases from J, with 21 bases between. The DNA of the CDR3 is TGTGCCTCTACTCTCCCTACGGGGGGAAATGGCTACACCTTC. It encodes CASTLPTGGNGYTF.

This clonotype was observed at least ten times. The junction does not match germline at one end; this may be a read error. The chain joins TRBV12-5 to TRBJ2-1, with 7 nucleotides matching TRBD2. CDR1 is LGHNT, CDR2 FRNRAP, per germline. The CDR3 runs to 13 residues. The CDR3 DNA follows: TGTGCTAGTTCGGCTAGCGGAACCAATGCGCAGTTCTTC. This sequence encodes CASSASGTNAQFF. Full variable domain (remainder filled in from reference TRBV12-5 and TRBJ2-1): DARVTQTPRHKVTEMGQEVTMRCQPILGHNTVFWYRQTMMQGLELLAYFRNRAPLDDSGMPKDRFSAEMPDATLATLKIQPSEPRDSAVYFCASSASGTNAQFFGPGTRLTVL.

This clonotype was counted many times. The genes are TRBV27 and TRBJ2-7; the match to TRBD2 covers 7 bases. Germline CDR1 MNHEY, CDR2 SMNVEV (reference sequence). This CDR3 region has 14 residues. Trimming at V came to 6 bases and at J to 2 bases, leaving 7 bases not matched to a gene. The CDR3 DNA sequence: TGTGCCAGCAGCCTACTAAGCGGGACCTACGAGCAGTACTTC. This sequence encodes CASSLLSGTYEQYF.

This clonotype has at least ten counts. The chain employs TRBV27 and TRBJ2-1, with TRBD1 matching 7 bases. The V gene's germline CDR1 is MNHEY and CDR2 SMNVEV (reference sequence). With 5 bases clipped from V and 0 bases from J, the junction kept 7 bases outside the gene matches. This CDR3 contains 16 residues. The CDR3 DNA follows: TGTGCCAGCAGTCCATTACAGGGGCCCTCCTACAATGAGCAGTTCTTC. Protein sequence: CASSPLQGPSYNEQFF.

This clonotype occurred many times. The chain couples TRBV20-1 to TRBJ2-5; D is possibly TRBD1 or TRBD2 (6 bases each). Germline CDR1 reads DFQATT; CDR2 reads SNEGSKA (reference sequence). V was trimmed by 3 bases and J by 1 base, leaving 12 bases between them. The CDR3 extends over 14 amino acids. Written as DNA, the CDR3 is TGCAGTGCTAGTAGGGGGGACACCCAAGAGACCCAGTACTTC. Its protein product is CSASRGDTQETQYF.

This clonotype was counted a few times. The gene calls are TRBV19 and TRBJ1-6, with 7 bases aligning to TRBD1. The germline V gene has CDR1 LNHDA and CDR2 SQIVND (reference sequence). The CDR3 runs to 15 residues. The V gene end was trimmed by 10 bases and the J gene end by 6 bases; junction bases not matched to a gene: 12. This CDR3 reads CATQDRSIFNSPLHF. CDR3 sequence (DNA): TGTGCCACCCAGGACAGGAGTATCTTTAATTCACCCCTCCACTTT.